This TCR beta chain emerged from a study of technical replicates of blood from a few donors. This table comes from immunoSEQ multiplex PCR, and its TCRdb copy is limited to in-frame clones, with some not included. The table records about 80,000 clones, approximately 91% of them present only once. This CDR3 is 16 amino acids long. The ends lost 1 base at V and 3 bases at J; junction bases unmatched: 1. Germline lookup yields CDR1 LGHNA and CDR2 YNFKEQ. The sequenced sample was T cells isolated from PBMCs. The sequence was obtained from a human donor in good health. V usage is TRBV4-2 and J usage is TRBJ2-5, with 14 bases fitting TRBD2. The CDR3 region is CASSQGLAGGEETQYF. CDR3 in DNA: TGTGCCAGCAGCCAAGGACTAGCGGGAGGGGAAGAGACCCAGTACTTC.